This note documents a single TCR beta chain sequence. Antigen specificity is unknown. This CDR3 has 15 amino acids. Germline loops: CDR1 LGHNA, CDR2 YSLEER. V dropped 6 bases and J dropped 0 bases, with 15 bases sitting between them. This sample is part of a study of beta chain features in type 1 diabetes. Study background: All samples together contributed 107,917,701 sorted cells for examination.

Expressed TCRB transcripts got sequenced, as all isolated RNA was reverse transcribed. Profiling relied on immunoSEQ multiplex PCR, and the TCRdb table lists in-frame clones only, not all of them. The sample lists over 200,000 clones, 9.5% to 13% seen once, with approximately 0.017% in the top ten. Study conclusions and caveats: Resolution of whether HLA type affects TCRB rearrangement was not achieved here. Shorter TCRB CDR3s, moderately but significantly so, marked every one of the four CD4+ subsets in Type 1 diabetes patients. Fewer junction insertions and more nucleotide deletions appeared in type 1 diabetes patients.

Sequencing was performed on naive CD4+ T cells from blood. This clonotype was sampled from a man between 25 and 39 years old with type 1 diabetes. V and J are TRBV4-3 and TRBJ2-7, with no clear D. CDR3 in amino acids: CASSPRSTYSYEQYF. The CDR3 nucleotides read TGCGCCAGCAGTCCCCGGAGCACCTACTCCTACGAGCAGTACTTC.